This entry is about one T cell receptor (beta chain). The antigen it binds to is not known. There are no base qualities to consult, and no much larger clone falls within one base. TCR CDR3 regions were amplified from genomic DNA by multiplex PCR using the deep immunoSEQ assay. Genomic DNA extracted from each cell subset was distributed evenly over all wells of several immunoSEQ 96-well plates, and each plate served as one replicate. Each replicate PCR for sorted subsets received around 210 ng genomic DNA, equal to tens of thousands of T cell genomes. Purified libraries were measured with a Qubit 3.0 fluorometer, size-checked on a Bioanalyzer 2100, and measured again with the KAPA Library Quantification kit. Each immunoSEQ 96-well plate was sequenced on its own single-read 150-cycle Illumina NextSeq 550 flow cell. In the paper's pipeline: Because the immunoSEQ output held only junctional sequences and lacked quality scores, the filtering could not match the filtering applied to full-length reads. To assign V/J genes and CDR3, sequences were annotated using PyIR, a Python wrapper for IgBLAST v1.9, with IMGT germline references. Reads were removed for weak V/J assignments (E-value above 1e-6), missing CDR3, stop codons, out-of-frame junctions, or ambiguous translated residues. A V3J clonotype was defined by an identical inferred V gene, J gene, and CDR3 amino acid sequence. The percentage overlap between two repertoires was calculated by dividing the number of shared unique clonotypes by the size of the smaller repertoire. RTK rarefaction, the Chao1 estimator, and Recon v2.1 estimates of unobserved clonotypes were used to assess repertoire richness. OLGA was used to compute generation probabilities for all TCRbeta clonotypes that the gDNA method yielded from a handful of donors. Entries here come from immuneACCESS through TCRdb and include only in-frame sequences with V and J called. Some clones fail to appear in such tables; in the studies checked, an unresolved V gene covers under half of the shortfall, and the cause of the remainder is unknown. V and J calls and clone size are as listed in that table; D and trimming were resolved from the DNA. The table for this sample lists over a million clones; more than 75% of them were counted only once. In total, the top ten clones hold 0.5% to 0.6% of the sample.

The sample comes from a study of shared clonotypes between healthy human individuals (TCRdb year 2020). A note on the overall study: The cohort comprised a couple of women and a few men aged 18 to 49 years. Per donor, three plates each were used for CD4 naive and CD4 memory, two for CD8 naive, and one for CD8 memory. To estimate repertoire size and how much clonotypes are shared between individuals, the study performed deep sequencing of blood TCR repertoires from about 5 healthy adults. Libraries were prepared and TCR repertoires were sequenced by different laboratories using diverse techniques, in order to increase sequencing depth and limit assay-specific biases. Between about 0.9 and 8.9 billion PBMCs per donor were obtained by leukapheresis.

Overall study outcomes, separate from this receptor: Incomplete sequencing was indicated by rarefaction of sorted-subset datasets, despite the large sequencing depth. Because the study included only a small number of donors, the genetic and exposure-history diversity represented was limited. Pairwise subsampling led to the expectation that sequencing depth would affect the degree of clonotype sharing among donors. Estimated clonotype richness was generally larger for naive than for memory subsets. Sampling was restricted to blood, and TCR repertoires in tissue are likely to differ from TCR repertoires in blood. Clonotypes shared by all four sorted-subset donors showed higher generation probabilities than non-shared clonotypes. About 5% of naive CD4, roughly 3.5% of naive CD8, approximately 2.2% of memory CD4, and approximately 0.39% of memory CD8 clonotypes were shared across a few donors.

Healthy HIV-negative adults with no recently reported acute infections or vaccinations were included as donors. Every donor was a Caucasian adult residing in Nashville, Tennessee, USA. Magnetic negative selection was used to enrich CD4+ T cells, after which naive cells were positively selected on CD45RA and the negative fraction became the memory subset. Blood was collected by leukapheresis, and PBMCs were isolated by Ficoll-Histopaque density gradient centrifugation and then cryopreserved in liquid nitrogen vapor phase. Analytical flow cytometry was used to check the purity and quantity of each magnetically sorted T cell population. Each sorted fraction had its genomic DNA isolated and then quantified by UV absorbance on a Nanodrop 2000c. V has 4 bases trimmed and J has 7 bases trimmed; junction bases matching no gene number 6. CDR1 and CDR2 are read off the germline V gene as SGHDN and FVKESK. Spanning cysteine to phenylalanine, the CDR3 consists of 15 amino acids. Left in the record is the CDR3 DNA by itself, 45 bases read in frame from the first base.

The rearrangement combines TRBV14 with TRBJ2-1, with TRBD2 matching 11 junction bases. The source of this sequence is a man between 18 and 35 years old in good health. Some clones in this sample may be carry-over from other donors' samples. Material: memory CD4+ T cells from PBMCs. Explained via the paper, the cell subset or site label denotes: CD45RA-negative fraction. CDR3 reads: CASSLTSGRLNEQFF. The nucleotide sequence reads TGTGCCAGCAGCCTTACTAGCGGGAGATTAAATGAGCAGTTCTTC.